This is a list of T cell receptor beta chains from one sample in a study of T cell responses to AZD1222 COVID-19 vaccine. Clones were sequenced by immunoSEQ multiplex PCR, and TCRdb holds only the in-frame ones, with some missing. Among about 180,000 clones listed, over 75% were seen once. This sample comprised peripheral blood, obtained on day 0 of AZD1222 vaccination. All receptors come from an adult in good health. CDR3s include the opening cysteine and the closing phenylalanine or tryptophan. D genes are given only for firm matches. Clone sizes are given selectively: once, few, many, or a class where the clone is expanded.

>TRBJ2-5|.|TRBD1|TRBV7-3
TGTGCCAGCAGTTACAGGGGGCTCGGCGAGACCCAGTACTTC
CASSYRGLGETQYF
>TRBJ2-3|once|.|TRBV7-2
TGTGCCAGCAGCTTGGAATGGCCAGATACGCAGTATTTT
CASSLEWPDTQYF
>TRBJ1-1|.|.|TRBV7-3
TGTGCCAGCAGCTTAATGGGGGGCGCGACCCGGGCTTTCTTT
CASSLMGGATRAFF
>TRBJ1-2|once|TRBD1|TRBV6-5
TGTGCCAGCAGGGGGACAGTTGGCTACACCTTC
CASRGTVGYTF
>TRBJ2-6|.|TRBD2|TRBV3-1/TRBV3-2
TGTGCCAGCAGCCCCCTGAGCGGGGACTACTCTGGGGCCAACGTCCTGACTTTC
CASSPLSGDYSGANVLTF
>TRBJ1-1|.|.|TRBV19
TGTGCCAGTAGTATGGTGAGGAACACTGAAGCTTTCTTT
CASSMVRNTEAFF
>TRBJ2-3|.|.|TRBV29-1
TGCAGCGTTGATAAGGCGGGCACAGATACGCAGTATTTT
CSVDKAGTDTQYF
>TRBJ1-2|.|TRBD1|TRBV11-2
TGTGCCAGCAGCTTAGGGACAGGGATATATGGCTACACCTTC
CASSLGTGIYGYTF
>TRBJ2-7|.|TRBD1|TRBV5-1
TGCGCCAGCAGCAGGACCGGGACAGGGAAATCCTACGAGCAGTACTTC
CASSRTGTGKSYEQYF
>TRBJ1-5|.|.|TRBV9
TGTGCCAGCAGCCCCGATGGGCAGGGATTCCAGCCCCAGCATTTT
CASSPDGQGFQPQHF
>TRBJ2-5|.|.|TRBV18
TGTGCCAGCTCACCGAAGTTGGAGACCCAGTACTTC
CASSPKLETQYF